This record covers a single T cell receptor beta chain. These data originate in a study of T cells in Graves' hyperthyroidism and ophthalmopathy. This CDR3 is built from 13 residues. Deletions cut 3 bases from V and 2 bases from J, with 7 bases between. Looked up from germline, CDR1 is ENHRY and CDR2 is SYGVKD. Uncontrolled infection, other autoimmune disease, pregnancy and lactation each barred patients from inclusion. The TCR beta CDR3 regions underwent amplification using RNA transcripts as the source. When the TCR CDR3 underwent first-round RT-PCR, the HTBI primer set was used. Using its own MiXCR run on the multiplex PCR reads, TCRdb lists one record per CDR3 protein. The sample holds some 800,000 distinct CDR3 sequences; 38% are singletons and the top ten take more than 7%.

The chain has TRBV10-3 and TRBJ2-5; D unclear. Sequenced: blood. The sequence was collected from a young man with Graves' hyperthyroidism. DNA of the CDR3: TGTGCCATCAGTGATACCGGGCAAGAGACCCAGTACTTC. Protein sequence: CAISDTGQETQYF.